This T cell receptor (beta chain) was identified in a study of technical replicates of blood from a few donors. The table came from immunoSEQ multiplex PCR; TCRdb's copy has only in-frame clones and leaves some out. The repertoire holds approximately 73,000 clones, with about nine tenths as singletons. V lost 8 bases to trimming and J lost 4 bases, with 11 bases between them. CDR1 is SNHLY and CDR2 is FYNNEI in the germline V gene. The CDR3 has 12 residues. The sequence was collected from a human donor in good health. Sequencing was carried out using T cells isolated from PBMCs. The chain carries TRBV2 and TRBJ1-2; D ambiguous. The CDR3 reads CASPGKAYGYTF. The CDR3 DNA follows: TGTGCCAGCCCCGGGAAGGCCTATGGCTACACCTTC.